Here is one T cell receptor beta chain with its context. Its antigen remains unidentified. This CDR3 comprises 18 residues. Germline V gene data show CDR1 as SEHNR and CDR2 as FQNEAQ (reference sequence). Losses at the gene ends were 4 bases for V and 3 bases for J; bases not matched to a gene: 17. This record comes from a study of T-cell memory formation after mild COVID-19. Findings and caveats of the study: Memory sampled before infection contained some responding clones, suggesting cross-reactive memory joined. Shrinking CD4+ clones were chiefly CM and EM; CD8+ ones were chiefly EMRA.

TCRdb passed the 5' RACE reads through MiXCR, listing each CDR3 protein once. The repertoire holds 250,000 to 300,000 distinct CDR3 sequences, with around 15% as singletons. The TCR originated in a man aged 18 to 30 who had mild COVID-19 (a few samples of this study predate the infection). Cell type and time point are not known. The V and J genes are TRBV7-9 and TRBJ2-5; 7 bases line up with TRBD2. Source material: PBMCs or a T cell subset sorted from them (not recorded which). In DNA form, the CDR3 reads TGTGCCAGCAGCTCAGCGGGGCCCTGGCGACTTGATGAAGAGACCCAGTACTTC. Protein product: CASSSAGPWRLDEETQYF. Combining the CDR3 with reference TRBV7-9 and TRBJ2-5 gives the whole variable domain DTGVSQNPRHKITKRGQNVTFRCDPISEHNRLYWYRQTLGQGPEFLTYFQNEAQLEKSRLLSDRFSAERPKGSFSTLEIQRTEQGDSAMYLCASSSAGPWRLDEETQYFGPGTRLLVL.